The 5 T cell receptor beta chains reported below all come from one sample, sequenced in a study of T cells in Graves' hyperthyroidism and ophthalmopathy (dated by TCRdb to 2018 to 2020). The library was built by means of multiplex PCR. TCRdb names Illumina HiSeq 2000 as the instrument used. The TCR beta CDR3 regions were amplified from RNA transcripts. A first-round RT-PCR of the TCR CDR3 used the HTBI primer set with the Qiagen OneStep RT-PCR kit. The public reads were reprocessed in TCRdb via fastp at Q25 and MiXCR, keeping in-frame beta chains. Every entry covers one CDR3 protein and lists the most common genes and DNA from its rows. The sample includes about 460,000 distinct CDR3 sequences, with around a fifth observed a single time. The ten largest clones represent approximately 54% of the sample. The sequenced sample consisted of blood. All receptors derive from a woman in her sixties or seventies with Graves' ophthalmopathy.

This CDR3 reads CSASGGTGELFF. CDR3 DNA: TGCAGCGCCTCGGGGGGAACCGGGGAGCTGTTTTTT. V is TRBV29-1 and J is TRBJ2-2, with 7 bases aligning to TRBD2. The trim removed 7 bases at V and 5 bases at J, leaving 4 bases unmatched. Germline CDR1 SQVTM, CDR2 ANQGSEA. The CDR3 runs 12 residues.

The CDR3 loop reads CAGEGQLNTEAFF. The CDR3, as DNA: TGTGCCGGGGAAGGACAGCTGAACACTGAAGCTTTCTTT. The rearrangement joins TRBV30 to TRBJ1-1; maybe TRBD1 (6 bases). Germline V gene sequence: CDR1 GTSNPN, CDR2 SVGIG (reference sequence). V lost 8 bases and J lost 0, with 13 bases in between. The CDR3 is 13 amino acids.

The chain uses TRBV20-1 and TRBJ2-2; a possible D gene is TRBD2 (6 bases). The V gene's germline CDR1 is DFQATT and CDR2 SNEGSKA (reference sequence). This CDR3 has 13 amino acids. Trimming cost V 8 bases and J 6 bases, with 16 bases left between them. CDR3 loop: CSPLARVAGELFF. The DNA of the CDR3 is TGCAGTCCACTAGCTAGGGTTGCCGGGGAGCTGTTTTTT.

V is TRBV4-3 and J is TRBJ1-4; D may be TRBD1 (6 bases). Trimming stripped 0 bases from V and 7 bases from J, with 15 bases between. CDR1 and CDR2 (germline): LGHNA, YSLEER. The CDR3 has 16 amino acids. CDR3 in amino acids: CASSQDSRGRGEKLFF. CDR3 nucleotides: TGCGCCAGCAGCCAAGATTCGAGGGGCAGGGGTGAAAAACTGTTTTTT.

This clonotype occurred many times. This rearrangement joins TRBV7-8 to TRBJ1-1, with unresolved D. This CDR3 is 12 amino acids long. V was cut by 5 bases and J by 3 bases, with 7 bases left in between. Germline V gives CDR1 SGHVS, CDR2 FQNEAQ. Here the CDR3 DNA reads TGTGCCAGCAGCCTTGGGTACACTGAAGCTTTCTTT. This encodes CASSLGYTEAFF.